These 13 T cell receptor beta chains came from one sample sequenced in a study of T cell responses to AZD1222 COVID-19 vaccine. The method was immunoSEQ multiplex PCR; TCRdb's version includes in-frame clones alone and lacks a portion of them. This sample has 150,000 to 200,000 clones, with roughly nine tenths found just once. The sample in question was peripheral blood, obtained 28 days after the second AZD1222 dose. The receptors were gathered from an adult who received the AZD1222 COVID-19 vaccine.

This clone was seen a single time. This chain links TRBV6-6 with TRBJ2-1, with D possibly called TRBD1 or TRBD2 (5 bases each). Trimming cost V 8 bases and J 4 bases, with 18 bases left between them. The CDR3 loop spans 15 amino acids. Germline loops: CDR1 MNHNY, CDR2 SVGAGI (reference sequence). CDR3 loop: CASWGTSLGYNEQFF. Written as DNA, the CDR3 is TGTGCCAGCTGGGGGACCTCTCTAGGGTACAATGAGCAGTTCTTC.

The genes are TRBV7-2 and TRBJ2-1, with TRBD2 matching 14 bases. With V trimmed by 4 bases and J by 5 bases, 7 bases remained unmatched. The germline CDR1 and CDR2 sequences are SGHTA and FQGNSA. This CDR3 has 17 residues. The CDR3 is CASSSGGLAGGDNEQFF. In nucleotides, the CDR3 is TGTGCCAGCAGCTCGGGTGGACTAGCGGGAGGAGACAATGAGCAGTTCTTC.

The rearrangement links TRBV24-1 to TRBJ2-1; perhaps D is TRBD1 or TRBD2 (5 bases each). With 6 bases removed from V and 4 bases from J, the gap between germline ends came to 12 bases. Germline CDR1 reads KGHDR; CDR2 reads SFDVKD. The CDR3 is 14 residues long. The CDR3 coding sequence is TGTGCCACCAGTCGAGGGGAGTTGTACAATGAGCAGTTCTTC. Translating gives CATSRGELYNEQFF.

The V gene is TRBV7-2, the J gene TRBJ2-4; D is unresolved. The CDR3 runs 11 residues. V dropped 8 bases and J dropped 7 bases, with 9 bases sitting between them. CDR1 SGHTA and CDR2 FQGNSA come from the germline V gene. The CDR3 sequence: CASSQMNIQYF. The CDR3 region has the DNA TGTGCCAGCTCCCAGATGAACATTCAGTACTTC.

The chain links TRBV6-2 or TRBV6-3 to TRBJ2-7, with 7 bases identical to TRBD1. This CDR3 spans 14 amino acids. V lost 2 bases and J lost 7; bases outside the gene matches: 8. CDR1 and CDR2 from the germline V gene are MNHEY and SVGEGT. This chain's CDR3 is CASSYPGQAPEQYF. DNA for the CDR3: TGTGCCAGCAGTTACCCCGGACAGGCCCCGGAGCAGTACTTC.

CDR3: CASSQDSGTSGRTKAKNIQYF. The CDR3 nucleotides are TGCGCCAGCAGCCAAGATTCCGGGACTAGCGGGAGGACCAAGGCCAAAAACATTCAGTACTTC. The chain joins TRBV4-1 to TRBJ2-4, with 15 bases fitting TRBD2. The germline V gene encodes CDR1 MGHRA and CDR2 YSYEKL. This CDR3 is 21 amino acids long. J gave up 1 base and V 0 bases, and 10 bases lay outside the gene matches.

The chain is built from TRBV13 and TRBJ2-7; 10 bases line up with TRBD2. V lost 5 bases and J lost 5; bases outside the gene matches: 6. CDR1 and CDR2 from the germline V gene are PRHDT and FYEKMQ (reference sequence). The CDR3 is 14 residues long. In DNA form, the CDR3 reads TGTGCCAGCAGCCCCCCTAGCGGGAGAAACGAGCAGTACTTC. It encodes CASSPPSGRNEQYF.

This sequence joins TRBV19 and TRBJ1-6; D is possibly TRBD1 (6 bases). The CDR3 is 18 residues long. In germline, CDR1 is LNHDA, CDR2 SQIVND (reference sequence). The V end was cut by 6 bases, the J end by 0 bases, with 18 bases between. CDR3 loop: CASRSRGGGSSYNSPLHF. The CDR3 nucleotides read TGTGCCAGTAGATCCCGAGGGGGAGGAAGCTCCTATAATTCACCCCTCCACTTT.

J is TRBJ1-1 and V is TRBV15; D remains unclear. The CDR3 covers 14 residues. V lost 3 bases, J lost 4 bases, and 12 bases lay in between. CDR1 LNHNV and CDR2 YYDKDF come from the germline V gene (reference sequence). The CDR3 nucleotides read TGTGCCACCAGCAGGGTCAATGTAGGCACTGAAGCTTTCTTT. It encodes CATSRVNVGTEAFF.

The chain uses TRBV30 and TRBJ2-5, with 8 bases that match TRBD2. Per germline, CDR1 GTSNPN and CDR2 SVGIG (reference sequence). This CDR3 spans 14 amino acids. V shed 4 bases, J shed 5 bases, and the junction held 9 bases outside the gene matches. CDR3 bases: TGTGCCTGGAACGGGAGGGGAAGGTGGGAGACCCAGTACTTC. Its translation: CAWNGRGRWETQYF.

The genes are TRBV7-2 and TRBJ2-3; 12 positions match TRBD2. This CDR3 region has 18 residues. Germline V lookup: CDR1 SGHTA, CDR2 FQGNSA. Losses at the gene ends were 1 base for V and 2 bases for J; bases not matched to a gene: 7. Here the CDR3 DNA reads TGTGCCAGCAGCTTAGAAAGACTAGCGGGGGCCGTCACAGATACGCAGTATTTT. It is translated as CASSLERLAGAVTDTQYF.

V and J are TRBV2 and TRBJ1-1, with unresolved D. V gave up 5 bases and J gave up 2 bases, with 12 bases separating them. Germline V lookup: CDR1 SNHLY, CDR2 FYNNEI. The CDR3 covers 14 residues. CDR3 residues: CASSKTRSNTEAFF. CDR3 coding DNA: TGTGCCAGCAGTAAAACCAGGAGCAACACTGAAGCTTTCTTT.

The CDR3 protein is CASSHRADTQYF. CDR3 bases: TGTGCCAGCAGCCACCGGGCAGATACGCAGTATTTT. The chain is built from TRBV3-1 (or the pseudogene TRBV3-2) and TRBJ2-3; D unresolved. Germline V gives CDR1 LGHDT, CDR2 YNNKEL (reference sequence). The CDR3 contains 12 residues. V lost 3 bases and J 4 bases, leaving 5 bases between the germline ends.